This record covers a single T cell receptor beta chain. V lost 3 bases to trimming and J lost 1 base; unmatched junction nucleotides: 4. The CDR3 is 14 residues long. CDR1 SGDLS and CDR2 YYNGEE come from the germline V gene. The data stem from a study of T cell changes during pregnancy in multiple sclerosis. Data came from immunoSEQ multiplex PCR; TCRdb stores just in-frame clones and leaves some out. Here the sample spans some 20,000 clones, more than 75% being singletons. This TCR was recovered from a female donor in good health, enrolled as a control in a pregnancy study. The chain recombines TRBV9 with TRBJ2-7; 7 bases are a match to TRBD1. This material consisted of CD4+ T cells from peripheral blood mononuclear cells, taken in the first trimester of pregnancy. The CDR3 sequence: CASSGRQGSYEQYF. CDR3 nucleotides: TGTGCCAGCAGCGGGCGACAGGGTTCCTACGAGCAGTACTTC.